A selection of T cell receptor beta chains follows, all from one sample in a study of blood T cell repertoires in COVID-19. The assay was immunoSEQ multiplex PCR, and TCRdb's table has in-frame clones only and misses some. The table shows about 250,000 clones, with roughly 82% occurring only once. Sequenced: peripheral blood. The receptors derive from a woman between 65 and 79 years old with acute or convalescent COVID-19. The CDR3 runs from the conserved cysteine through the conserved F or W. D genes are given only for firm matches. Clone size, where shown, is once, few, many, or a class for clones that have expanded.

d_call,clone_size,v_call,j_call,cdr3_nt,cdr3_aa
TRBD2,.,TRBV3-1/TRBV3-2,TRBJ2-3,TGTGCCAGCAGCCCTAAGGGGGCTAGCGGGGGGGCCGGCGCAGATACGCAGTATTTT,CASSPKGASGGAGADTQYF
.,.,TRBV19,TRBJ2-5,TGTGCCAGTAGTATTACGGGAGTAGCACGAGAGACCCAGTACTTC,CASSITGVARETQYF
TRBD1,.,TRBV2,TRBJ1-6,TGTGCCAGCAGCTGGGACAGGGAGAGATCACCCCTCCACTTT,CASSWDRERSPLHF
TRBD1,.,TRBV5-1,TRBJ1-3,TGCGCCAGCAGCCCGGGACAGGGAACGGTTGGAAACACCATATATTTT,CASSPGQGTVGNTIYF
.,.,TRBV5-1,TRBJ2-7,TGCGCCAGCAGCCAACTAATAGGCTACGAGCAGTACTTC,CASSQLIGYEQYF
.,once,TRBV6-2/TRBV6-3,TRBJ1-1,TGTGCCAGCAGTTACTCGCAGGGGTCGGGCACTGAAGCTTTCTTT,CASSYSQGSGTEAFF
.,.,TRBV5-1,TRBJ1-1,TGCGCCAGCAGCTTGGTGGCCAGGGGAAACACTGAAGCTTTCTTT,CASSLVARGNTEAFF
TRBD1,.,TRBV11-3,TRBJ2-1,TGTGCCAGCAGCTTGAGCGGGACAGGGGATGAGCAGTTCTTC,CASSLSGTGDEQFF
TRBD2,.,TRBV4-3,TRBJ2-3,TGCGCCAGCAGCCAAGGTTTTCTAGCGGGGGCCCACACAGATACGCAGTATTTT,CASSQGFLAGAHTDTQYF
TRBD2,.,TRBV7-2,TRBJ2-7,TGTGCCAGCAGACGGGGGGACCCTCCTGACGAGCAGTACTTC,CASRRGDPPDEQYF
.,.,TRBV6-2/TRBV6-3,TRBJ1-2,TGTGCCAGCAGTTACCCCTCGACAGCGCAATATGGCTACACCTTC,CASSYPSTAQYGYTF
TRBD1,few,TRBV12-3/TRBV12-4,TRBJ2-3,TGTGCCAGCAGTCGGCAGGGGGCTTGGCAGTATTTT,CASSRQGAWQYF
.,.,TRBV5-4,TRBJ1-1,TGTGCCAGCAGCCGACAGTCTTTTAACACTGAAGCTTTCTTT,CASSRQSFNTEAFF
.,.,TRBV3-1/TRBV3-2,TRBJ1-2,TGTGCCAGCAGCCAAAATGGCAGGGGCTATGGCTACACCTTC,CASSQNGRGYGYTF